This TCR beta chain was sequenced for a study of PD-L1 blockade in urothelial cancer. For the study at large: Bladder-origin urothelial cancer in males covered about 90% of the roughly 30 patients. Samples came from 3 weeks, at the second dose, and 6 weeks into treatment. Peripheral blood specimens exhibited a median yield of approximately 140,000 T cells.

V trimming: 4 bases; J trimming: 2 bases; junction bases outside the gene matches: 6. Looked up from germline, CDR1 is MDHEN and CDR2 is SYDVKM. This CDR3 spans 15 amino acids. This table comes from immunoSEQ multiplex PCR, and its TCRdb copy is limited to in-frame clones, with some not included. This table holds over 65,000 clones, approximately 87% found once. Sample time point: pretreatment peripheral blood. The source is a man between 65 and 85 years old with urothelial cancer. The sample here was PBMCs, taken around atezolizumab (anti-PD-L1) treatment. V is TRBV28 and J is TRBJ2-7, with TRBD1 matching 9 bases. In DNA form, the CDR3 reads TGTGCCAGCAGTTCCCAGACAGGGGGGGCCTACGAGCAGTACTTC. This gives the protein CASSSQTGGAYEQYF. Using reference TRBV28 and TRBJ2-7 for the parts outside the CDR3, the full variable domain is DVKVTQSSRYLVKRTGEKVFLECVQDMDHENMFWYRQDPGLGLRLIYFSYDVKMKEKGDIPEGYSVSREKKERFSLILESASTNQTSMYLCASSSQTGGAYEQYFGPGTRLTVT.